This T cell receptor (beta chain) originates from a study of shared clonotypes between healthy human individuals. Study-wide findings and caveats: Only blood samples were collected, and tissue repertoires likely differ.

V was cut by 1 base and J by 7 bases, with 11 bases left in between. CDR1 is LNHDA, CDR2 SQIVND, per germline (reference sequence). The CDR3 spans 14 residues. Naive CD8 isolation took CD45RO-negative cells positively selected for CCR7 and excluded terminally differentiated effector memory CD45RA+ cells. Donors comprised healthy HIV-negative adults lacking recent acute infections or vaccinations. The authors loaded around 220 ng DNA, approximately 30,000 T cell genomes, into sorted-subset replicate PCRs. Clones were sequenced by immunoSEQ multiplex PCR, and TCRdb holds only the in-frame ones, with some missing. Of about 1,800,000 clones in the sample, approximately 94% were seen once. About this clone: The target antigen is unknown.

Input material: naive CD8+ T cells sorted from blood. The chain carries TRBV19 and TRBJ2-1; possible D gene TRBD2, 6 bases. This receptor was taken from a man younger than 35 in good health. CDR3 amino acids: CASSIGAGLNEQFF. The CDR3 DNA sequence: TGTGCCAGTAGTATAGGGGCGGGGTTGAATGAGCAGTTCTTC. The variable domain in full, completed from reference TRBV19 and TRBJ2-1, reads DGGITQSPKYLFRKEGQNVTLSCEQNLNHDAMYWYRQDPGQGLRLIYYSQIVNDFQKGDIAEGYSVSREKKESFPLTVTSAQKNPTAFYLCASSIGAGLNEQFFGPGTRLTVL.